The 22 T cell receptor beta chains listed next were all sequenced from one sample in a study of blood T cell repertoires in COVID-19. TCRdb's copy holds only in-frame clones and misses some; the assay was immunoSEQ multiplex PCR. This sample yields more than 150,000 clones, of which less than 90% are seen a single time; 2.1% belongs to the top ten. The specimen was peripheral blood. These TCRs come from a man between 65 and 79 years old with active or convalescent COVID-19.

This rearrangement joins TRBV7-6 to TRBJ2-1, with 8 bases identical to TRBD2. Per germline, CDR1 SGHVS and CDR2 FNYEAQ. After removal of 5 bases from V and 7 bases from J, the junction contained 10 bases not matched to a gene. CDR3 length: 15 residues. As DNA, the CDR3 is TGTGCCAGCAGCACACGGGGGGGCCGGGGGAATGAGCAGTTCTTC. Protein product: CASSTRGGRGNEQFF.

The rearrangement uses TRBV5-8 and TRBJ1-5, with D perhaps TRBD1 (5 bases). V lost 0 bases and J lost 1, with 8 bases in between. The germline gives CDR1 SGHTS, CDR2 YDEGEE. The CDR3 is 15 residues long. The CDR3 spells CASSLVGQSNQPQHF. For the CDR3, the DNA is TGTGCCAGCAGCTTGGTGGGGCAGAGCAATCAGCCCCAGCATTTT.

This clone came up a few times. CDR3 nucleotide sequence: TGTGCCATCAGTGTGGGACAGGGTCCACACGAGCAGTACTTC. It is translated as CAISVGQGPHEQYF. This chain joins TRBV10-3 and TRBJ2-7, with 9 bases that match TRBD1. The CDR3 totals 14 residues. Germline CDR1 ENHRY, CDR2 SYGVKD. Trimming at V came to 4 bases and at J to 5 bases, leaving 6 bases not matched to a gene.

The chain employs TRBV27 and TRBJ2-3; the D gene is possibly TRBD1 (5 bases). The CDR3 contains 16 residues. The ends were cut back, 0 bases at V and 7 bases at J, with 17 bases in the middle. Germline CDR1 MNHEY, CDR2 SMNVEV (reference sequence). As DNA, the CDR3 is TGTGCCAGCAGTTTATCATTGGACATAAGCTTGAATACGCAGTATTTT. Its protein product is CASSLSLDISLNTQYF.

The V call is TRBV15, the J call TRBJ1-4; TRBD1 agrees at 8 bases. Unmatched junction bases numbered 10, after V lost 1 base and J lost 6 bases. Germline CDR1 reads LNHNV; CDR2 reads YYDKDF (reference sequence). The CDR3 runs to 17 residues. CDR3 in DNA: TGTGCCACCAGCAGAGGGCGTTTGGGACAGGAACATGAAAAACTGTTTTTT. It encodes CATSRGRLGQEHEKLFF.

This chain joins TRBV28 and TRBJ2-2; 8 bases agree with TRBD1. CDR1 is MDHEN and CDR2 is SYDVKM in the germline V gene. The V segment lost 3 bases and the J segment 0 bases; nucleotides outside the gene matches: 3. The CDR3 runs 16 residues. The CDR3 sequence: CASSLVQGANTGELFF. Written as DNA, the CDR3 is TGTGCCAGCAGTTTGGTACAGGGGGCGAACACCGGGGAGCTGTTTTTT.

Here the CDR3 DNA reads TGTGCCAGTAGACCACAGGACAGGGGAGGCACCGGGGAGCTGTTTTTT. As protein: CASRPQDRGGTGELFF. The chain combines TRBV19 with TRBJ2-2, with 9 bases fitting TRBD1. Per the germline V gene, CDR1 is LNHDA and CDR2 is SQIVND (reference sequence). The J segment lost 4 bases and the V segment lost 6 bases, leaving 9 bases of the junction unmatched. The CDR3 loop spans 16 amino acids.

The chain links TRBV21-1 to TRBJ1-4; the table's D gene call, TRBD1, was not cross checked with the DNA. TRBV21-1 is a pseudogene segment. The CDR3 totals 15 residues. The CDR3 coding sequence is TGTGCCAGCACCTTAAACCTCCCAGGGGTGAAAAAACTGTTTTTT. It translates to CASTLNLPGVKKLFF.

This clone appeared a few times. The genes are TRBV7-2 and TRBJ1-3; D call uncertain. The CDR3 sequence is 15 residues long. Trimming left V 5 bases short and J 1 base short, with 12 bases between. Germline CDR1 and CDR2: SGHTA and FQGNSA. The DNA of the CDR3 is TGTGCCAGCAGCCCCTCCCCGTCGTCTGGAAACACCATATATTTT. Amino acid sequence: CASSPSPSSGNTIYF. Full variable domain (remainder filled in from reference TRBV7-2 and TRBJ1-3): GAGVSQSPSNKVTEKGKDVELRCDPISGHTALYWYRQSLGQGLEFLIYFQGNSAPDKSGLPSDRFSAERTGGSVSTLTIQRTQQEDSAVYLCASSPSPSSGNTIYFGEGSWLTVV.

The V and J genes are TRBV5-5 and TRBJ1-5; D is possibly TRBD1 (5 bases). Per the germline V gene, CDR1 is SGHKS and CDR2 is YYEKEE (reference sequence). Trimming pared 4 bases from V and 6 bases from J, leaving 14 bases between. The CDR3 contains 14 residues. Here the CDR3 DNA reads TGTGCCAGCAGCCAAGACAGTCCCACTCAGCCCCAGCATTTT. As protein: CASSQDSPTQPQHF.

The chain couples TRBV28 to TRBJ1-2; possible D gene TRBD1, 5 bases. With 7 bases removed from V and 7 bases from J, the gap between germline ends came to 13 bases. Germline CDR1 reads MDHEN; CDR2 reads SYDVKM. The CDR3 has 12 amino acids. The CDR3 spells CASTTGGVGYTF. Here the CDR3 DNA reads TGTGCCAGCACCACGGGGGGTGTTGGCTACACCTTC.

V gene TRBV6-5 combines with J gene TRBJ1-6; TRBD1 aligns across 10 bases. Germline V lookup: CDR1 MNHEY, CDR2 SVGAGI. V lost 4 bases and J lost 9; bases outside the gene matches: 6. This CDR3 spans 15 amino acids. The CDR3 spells CASSSVGTGASPLHF. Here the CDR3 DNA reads TGTGCCAGCAGTTCCGTCGGGACAGGGGCTTCACCCCTCCACTTT.

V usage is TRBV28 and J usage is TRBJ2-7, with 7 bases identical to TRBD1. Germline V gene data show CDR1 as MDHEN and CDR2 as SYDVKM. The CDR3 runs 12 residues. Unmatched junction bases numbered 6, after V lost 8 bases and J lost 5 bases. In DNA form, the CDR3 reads TGTGCCAGCTCAGGGGGTTTAGACGAGCAGTACTTC. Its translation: CASSGGLDEQYF.

The CDR3 nucleotides are TGTGCCAGCAGGACAACGAATTCACCCCTCCACTTT. Translation gives CASRTTNSPLHF. The chain combines TRBV27 with TRBJ1-6; D unclear. The CDR3 loop spans 12 amino acids. From germline, CDR1 is MNHEY and CDR2 SMNVEV (reference sequence). The germline V and J ends were trimmed by 6 bases and 7 bases, with 7 bases remaining between them.

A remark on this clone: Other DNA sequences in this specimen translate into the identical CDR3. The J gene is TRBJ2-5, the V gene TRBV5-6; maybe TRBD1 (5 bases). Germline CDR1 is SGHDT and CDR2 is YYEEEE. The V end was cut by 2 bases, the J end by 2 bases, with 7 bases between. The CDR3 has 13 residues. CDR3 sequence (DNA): TGTGCCAGCAGCTTCCAGGGACAAGAGACCCAGTACTTC. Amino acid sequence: CASSFQGQETQYF.

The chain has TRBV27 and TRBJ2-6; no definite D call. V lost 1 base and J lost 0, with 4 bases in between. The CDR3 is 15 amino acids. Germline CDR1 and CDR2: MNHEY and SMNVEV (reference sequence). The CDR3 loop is CASSLWSSGANVLTF. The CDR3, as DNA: TGTGCCAGCAGTTTATGGAGCTCTGGGGCCAACGTCCTGACTTTC.

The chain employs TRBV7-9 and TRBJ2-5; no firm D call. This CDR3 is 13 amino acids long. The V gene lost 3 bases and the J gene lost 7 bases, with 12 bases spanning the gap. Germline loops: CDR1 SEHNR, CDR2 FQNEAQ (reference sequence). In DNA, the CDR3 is TGTGCCAGCAGCTTTGACACCGAAAGGACCCAGTACTTC. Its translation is CASSFDTERTQYF.

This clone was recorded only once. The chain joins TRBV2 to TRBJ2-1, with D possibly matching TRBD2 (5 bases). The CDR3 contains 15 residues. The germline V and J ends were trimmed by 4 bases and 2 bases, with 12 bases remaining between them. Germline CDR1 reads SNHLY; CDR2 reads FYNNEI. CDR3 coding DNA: TGTGCCAGCAGTGTTGAGGGTAGGACCTACAATGAGCAGTTCTTC. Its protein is CASSVEGRTYNEQFF.

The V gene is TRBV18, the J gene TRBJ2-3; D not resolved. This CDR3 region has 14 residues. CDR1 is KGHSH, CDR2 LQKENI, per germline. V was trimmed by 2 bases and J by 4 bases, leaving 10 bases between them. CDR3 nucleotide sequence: TGTGCCAGCTCACCAATAGCCGAGTCAGATACGCAGTATTTT. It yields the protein CASSPIAESDTQYF. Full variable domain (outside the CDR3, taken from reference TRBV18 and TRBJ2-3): NAGVMQNPRHLVRRRGQEARLRCSPMKGHSHVYWYRQLPEEGLKFMVYLQKENIIDESGMPKERFSAEFPKEGPSILRIQQVVRGDSAAYFCASSPIAESDTQYFGPGTRLTVL.

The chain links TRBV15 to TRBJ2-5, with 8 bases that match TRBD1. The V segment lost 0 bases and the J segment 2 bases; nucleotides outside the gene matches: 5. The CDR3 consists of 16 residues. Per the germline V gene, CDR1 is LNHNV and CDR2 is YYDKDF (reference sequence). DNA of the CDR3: TGTGCCACCAGCAGAGACAACAGGGGGTTACAAGAGACCCAGTACTTC. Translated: CATSRDNRGLQETQYF.

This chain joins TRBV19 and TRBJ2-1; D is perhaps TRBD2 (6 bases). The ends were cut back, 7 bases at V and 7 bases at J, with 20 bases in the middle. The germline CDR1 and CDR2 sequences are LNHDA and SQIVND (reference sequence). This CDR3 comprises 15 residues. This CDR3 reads CASTPLGGAANEQFF. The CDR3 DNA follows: TGTGCCAGTACCCCCCTTGGCGGGGCCGCAAATGAGCAGTTCTTC.

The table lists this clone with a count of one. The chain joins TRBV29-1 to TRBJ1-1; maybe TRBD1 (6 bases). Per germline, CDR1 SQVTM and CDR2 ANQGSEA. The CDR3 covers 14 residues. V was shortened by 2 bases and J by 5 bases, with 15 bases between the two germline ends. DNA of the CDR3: TGCAGCGTTGAACTCGCAGGGGTACCAACTGAAGCTTTCTTT. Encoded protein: CSVELAGVPTEAFF.